This is a list of T cell receptor beta chains from one sample in a study of cytomegalovirus exposure and HLA in healthy donors. TCRdb's copy holds only in-frame clones and misses some; the assay was immunoSEQ multiplex PCR. The repertoire has under 150,000 clones, more than 80% of them found once; the top ten carry about 7%. Sequenced material: PBMCs. These receptors all come from a woman under 40 in good health and CMV-seropositive. Both conserved end residues are part of each CDR3. Each record gives: clone size, J gene, V gene, D gene, CDR3 protein, CDR3 DNA. The D gene is left open where the match is weak. A clone size is listed for some rows: how often the clone was seen (once, few, many), or a class if it is expanded.

NA TRBJ2-5 TRBV11-3 TRBD2 CASSSRDHPPGLARETQYF TGTGCCAGCAGCTCCCGAGACCATCCTCCGGGACTAGCTAGAGAGACCCAGTACTTC
NA TRBJ1-3 TRBV10-2 TRBD1 CASSGTASGNTIYF TGCGCCAGCTCAGGGACAGCTTCTGGAAACACCATATATTTT
NA TRBJ2-7 TRBV28 NA CASSLVRRGRQYF TGTGCCAGCAGTTTAGTAAGGCGGGGCCGGCAGTACTTC
NA TRBJ2-7 TRBV7-2 NA CASSLGGRQKYF TGTGCCAGCAGCTTAGGGGGGAGGCAGAAGTACTTC
NA TRBJ2-3 TRBV6-5 NA CATFRGWMQYF TGTGCCACCTTCCGAGGGTGGATGCAGTATTTT
NA TRBJ2-3 TRBV5-4 TRBD2 CASSPNGGGYTDTQYF TGTGCCAGCAGTCCGAATGGGGGGGGATACACAGATACGCAGTATTTT
NA TRBJ2-7 TRBV2 NA CASSGLQDLNSYEQYF TGTGCCAGCAGTGGTCTCCAGGATTTGAACTCCTACGAGCAGTACTTC
NA TRBJ2-7 TRBV6-5 NA CASSYGGSYEQYF TGTGCCAGCAGTTACGGAGGGTCCTACGAGCAGTACTTC
NA TRBJ1-1 TRBV5-1 TRBD1 CASSFSGQGATEAFF TGCGCCAGCAGCTTCTCCGGACAGGGGGCCACTGAAGCTTTCTTT
NA TRBJ1-5 TRBV18 NA CASSPLDSYSNQPQHF TGTGCCAGCTCACCACTGGACTCGTATAGCAATCAGCCCCAGCATTTT
NA TRBJ2-2 TRBV6-5 TRBD2 CASSYLAGGPRELFF TGTGCCAGCAGTTACCTAGCGGGGGGGCCTCGGGAGCTGTTTTTT
NA TRBJ2-5 TRBV5-6 TRBD2 CASSLGTSGGTYF TGTGCCAGCAGCTTAGGGACTAGCGGGGGGACGTACTTC
NA TRBJ2-3 TRBV28 TRBD2 CASRELAGGENTQYF TGTGCCAGCAGGGAACTAGCGGGAGGTGAAAATACGCAGTATTTT
few TRBJ2-6 TRBV28 NA CASSFQGGAGANVLTF TGTGCCAGCAGCTTTCAGGGTGGAGCTGGGGCCAACGTCCTGACTTTC
NA TRBJ1-1 TRBV19 NA CASTGGGVLYTEAFF TGTGCCAGTACCGGAGGAGGGGTCCTGTACACTGAAGCTTTCTTT
NA TRBJ1-1 TRBV7-9 NA CASSPPGMNTEAFF TGTGCCAGCAGCCCACCCGGTATGAACACTGAAGCTTTCTTT
NA TRBJ2-1 TRBV6-4 NA CASSGGLRYNEQFF TGTGCCAGCAGTGGGGGACTGCGGTACAATGAGCAGTTCTTC
few TRBJ1-3 TRBV5-4 TRBD1 CASSFTGAGNTIYF TGTGCCAGCAGCTTCACAGGGGCCGGAAACACCATATATTTT
NA TRBJ1-2 TRBV28 TRBD1 CASSLTGGFPPHYGYTF TGTGCCAGCAGCCTGACAGGGGGATTCCCCCCGCACTATGGCTACACCTTC